This TCR beta chain was identified in a study of T cell responses to AZD1222 COVID-19 vaccine. Assay: immunoSEQ multiplex PCR; the TCRdb copy retains only in-frame clones and omits some. The table includes approximately 130,000 clones, roughly 89% detected once. The CDR3 is 13 residues long. Trimming cost V 0 bases and J 5 bases, with 8 bases left between them. Per germline, CDR1 GTSNPN and CDR2 SVGIG (reference sequence). This rearrangement joins TRBV30 to TRBJ1-5, with D possibly TRBD1 on 6 matching bases. The input for sequencing was peripheral blood, taken 28 days after the second AZD1222 dose. The sequence was obtained from an adult who received the AZD1222 COVID-19 vaccine. The CDR3 DNA sequence: TGTGCCTGGAGTGTAGGGGGGTATCAGCCCCAGCATTTT. Translated, it gives CAWSVGGYQPQHF.